A selection of T cell receptor beta chains follows, all from one sample in a study of shared clonotypes between healthy human individuals. The data were produced by immunoSEQ multiplex PCR, yet TCRdb's version contains in-frame clones alone and is incomplete. The table shows roughly 2 million clones, with over 85% occurring only once. The specimen sequenced was naive CD8+ T cells sorted from blood. All receptors derive from a man between 18 and 29 years old in good health. The CDR3 runs from the conserved cysteine through the conserved F or W. The D gene is left open where the match is weak. Some rows mark clone size as missing; the rest say once, few, many or name a class of expanded clone.

size | J | D | V | CDR3 | DNA
- | TRBJ2-4 | TRBD2 | TRBV29-1 | CSVTVGGANIQYF | TGCAGCGTCACAGTCGGGGGGGCGAACATTCAGTACTTC
- | TRBJ2-7 | - | TRBV7-9 | CASSSPEEGRNYEQYF | TGTGCCAGCAGCTCTCCAGAAGAGGGCCGAAATTACGAGCAGTACTTC
- | TRBJ2-3 | TRBD1 | TRBV7-6 | CASSPGQGTDTQYF | TGTGCCAGCAGCCCCGGACAGGGCACAGATACGCAGTATTTT
once | TRBJ2-3 | - | TRBV5-6 | CASSYNTGTSTDTQYF | TGTGCCAGCAGTTATAATACCGGGACTAGCACAGATACGCAGTATTTT
- | TRBJ2-4 | - | TRBV27 | CASSLSPGVNIQYF | TGTGCCAGCAGTTTAAGTCCCGGAGTAAACATTCAGTACTTC
once | TRBJ1-1 | - | TRBV4-2 | CASSQAGKGAFF | TGTGCCAGCAGCCAAGCCGGTAAAGGAGCTTTCTTT
- | TRBJ2-1 | - | TRBV30 | CAWSVGLASNEQFF | TGTGCCTGGAGTGTTGGGCTAGCGAGCAATGAGCAGTTCTTC
- | TRBJ2-1 | TRBD1 | TRBV29-1 | CSVGTGGSSYNEQFF | TGCAGCGTTGGGACAGGGGGTAGCTCCTACAATGAGCAGTTCTTC
- | TRBJ2-1 | - | TRBV6-6 | CASVLFGEQFF | TGTGCCAGCGTATTGTTCGGGGAGCAGTTCTTC
- | TRBJ2-7 | - | TRBV6-1 | CASSEGVKQDYEQYF | TGTGCCAGCAGTGAAGGCGTTAAACAAGACTACGAGCAGTACTTC
- | TRBJ1-5 | - | TRBV6-1 | CASSGAGPSNQPQHF | TGTGCCAGCAGTGGGGCAGGGCCTAGCAATCAGCCCCAGCATTTT
few | TRBJ1-1 | TRBD1 | TRBV13 | CASSLTGVNTEAFF | TGTGCCAGCAGCTTGACAGGGGTGAACACTGAAGCTTTCTTT
- | TRBJ2-5 | - | TRBV5-4 | CAEGETQYF | TGTGCCGAGGGGGAGACCCAGTACTTC
once | TRBJ2-2 | - | TRBV19 | CASSIASSGELFF | TGTGCCAGTAGTATAGCTTCGTCCGGGGAGCTGTTTTTT
once | TRBJ2-3 | TRBD1 | TRBV7-8 | CASWSFGWTGSTDTQYF | TGTGCCAGCTGGAGCTTTGGGTGGACAGGAAGCACAGATACGCAGTATTTT
- | TRBJ2-2 | - | TRBV28 | CASSSNRERGTGELFF | TGTGCCAGCAGTAGTAACAGAGAACGGGGCACCGGGGAGCTGTTTTTT
- | TRBJ2-3 | TRBD2 | TRBV4-1 | CASSQLLAGVTDTQYF | TGCGCCAGCAGCCAACTTCTAGCGGGAGTCACAGATACGCAGTATTTT
- | TRBJ2-7 | TRBD2 | TRBV4-1 | CASSQDRGGVAYEQYF | TGCGCCAGCAGCCAAGATCGGGGGGGAGTCGCCTACGAGCAGTACTTC
- | TRBJ2-1 | TRBD1 | TRBV2 | CASSPGGQGRNEQFF | TGTGCCAGCAGCCCGGGGGGACAGGGACGTAATGAGCAGTTCTTC
once | TRBJ2-7 | - | TRBV30 | CAWSAHYKTGNSYEQYF | TGTGCCTGGAGTGCCCACTATAAAACAGGGAACTCCTACGAGCAGTACTTC
- | TRBJ1-1 | - | TRBV6-5 | CASSYDGGGVEAFF | TGTGCCAGCAGTTATGACGGCGGGGGGGTTGAAGCTTTCTTT
- | TRBJ2-1 | - | TRBV4-1 | CASSYDRQTPEQFF | TGCGCCAGCAGTTATGATCGCCAGACTCCTGAGCAGTTCTTC
- | TRBJ2-7 | - | TRBV6-7 | CASTQARLDSYEQYF | TGTGCCAGCACCCAAGCTCGACTAGACTCCTACGAGCAGTACTTC
- | TRBJ2-2 | - | TRBV29-1 | CSVEGDFNTGELFF | TGCAGCGTTGAAGGGGACTTCAACACCGGGGAGCTGTTTTTT
- | TRBJ1-2 | - | TRBV10-3 | CAISEGGDYGYTF | TGTGCCATCAGTGAGGGGGGGGACTATGGCTACACCTTC
- | TRBJ2-7 | TRBD2 | TRBV10-3 | CATAGESSYEQYF | TGTGCCACGGCGGGGGAAAGCTCCTACGAGCAGTACTTC
once | TRBJ2-1 | - | TRBV10-2 | CASSEPSYNEQFF | TGCGCCAGCAGTGAACCTAGCTACAATGAGCAGTTCTTC
- | TRBJ2-7 | TRBD1 | TRBV29-1 | CSGRDRDIPYEQYF | TGCAGCGGCCGGGACAGGGATATCCCCTACGAGCAGTACTTC
- | TRBJ2-5 | TRBD1 | TRBV13 | CASSSTDRAGQETQYF | TGTGCCAGCAGCTCGACGGACAGGGCGGGCCAAGAGACCCAGTACTTC
- | TRBJ2-7 | TRBD2 | TRBV6-1 | CASTEAGSSYEQYF | TGTGCCAGCACCGAAGCGGGGAGTTCCTACGAGCAGTACTTC
- | TRBJ1-2 | - | TRBV21-1 | CASSKGKGDRYYGYTF | TGTGCCAGCAGCAAAGGGAAAGGGGACCGATACTATGGCTACACCTTC
- | TRBJ2-7 | - | TRBV15 | CATSIGQYEQYF | TGTGCCACCAGCATCGGACAGTACGAGCAGTACTTC
once | TRBJ2-1 | - | TRBV10-1 | CASSEWLDNEQFF | TGCGCCAGCAGTGAATGGTTGGACAATGAGCAGTTCTTC
- | TRBJ2-3 | TRBD2 | TRBV5-6 | CASSLELASTDTQYF | TGTGCCAGCAGCTTGGAACTAGCGAGCACAGATACGCAGTATTTT
few | TRBJ1-5 | - | TRBV10-2 | CASRQGGQPQHF | TGCGCCAGCAGACAGGGCGGTCAGCCCCAGCATTTT
- | TRBJ2-7 | TRBD2 | TRBV4-3 | CASSQDDGEGLYEQYF | TGCGCCAGCAGCCAAGATGATGGGGAGGGCCTCTACGAGCAGTACTTC
- | TRBJ2-2 | - | TRBV7-6 | CASSFLGGGNTGELFF | TGTGCCAGCAGCTTTCTCGGGGGTGGGAACACCGGGGAGCTGTTTTTT
- | TRBJ1-4 | - | TRBV2 | CASSDLGLSTNEKLFF | TGTGCCAGCAGTGATTTGGGTCTCTCAACTAATGAAAAACTGTTTTTT
once | TRBJ1-6 | TRBD1 | TRBV28 | CASRSGTGSSYNSPLHF | TGTGCCAGCAGATCCGGGACAGGGAGCTCCTATAATTCACCCCTCCACTTT
- | TRBJ1-6 | - | TRBV30 | CAWRSPGSNYNSPLHF | TGTGCCTGGAGATCGCCAGGGAGTAATTATAATTCACCCCTCCACTTT
- | TRBJ2-1 | - | TRBV6-5 | CASSSPGYYEQFF | TGTGCCAGCAGTTCCCCAGGGTACTATGAGCAGTTCTTC
- | TRBJ2-7 | TRBD2 | TRBV4-3 | CASSLGTSGFYEQYF | TGCGCCAGCAGCCTCGGGACTAGCGGCTTCTACGAGCAGTACTTC
- | TRBJ2-1 | - | TRBV4-1 | CASSQDHFNEQFF | TGCGCCAGCAGCCAAGATCACTTCAATGAGCAGTTCTTC
- | TRBJ2-3 | TRBD2 | TRBV6-5 | CASRSSLAGTDTQYF | TGTGCCAGCAGATCAAGCCTAGCGGGCACAGATACGCAGTATTTT
- | TRBJ2-7 | TRBD1 | TRBV2 | CASSEDRTGPKGSPYEQYF | TGTGCCAGCAGTGAAGATAGGACAGGGCCTAAGGGAAGCCCCTACGAGCAGTACTTC
once | TRBJ2-3 | - | TRBV30 | CAWSVLSLTDTQYF | TGTGCCTGGAGTGTACTGAGCCTTACAGATACGCAGTATTTT
- | TRBJ2-7 | - | TRBV6-5 | CASSYSFYYEQYF | TGTGCCAGCAGTTACTCATTCTATTACGAGCAGTACTTC
- | TRBJ2-5 | - | TRBV28 | CASSSDSFHVTQYF | TGTGCCAGCAGTTCTGACAGCTTCCATGTGACCCAGTACTTC
once | TRBJ2-1 | - | TRBV27 | CASRTYNEQFF | TGTGCCAGCAGGACCTACAATGAGCAGTTCTTC
- | TRBJ1-1 | TRBD1 | TRBV2 | CAGTGQGDTEAFF | TGTGCCGGGACGGGACAGGGAGACACTGAAGCTTTCTTT
- | TRBJ2-7 | TRBD2 | TRBV9 | CASSVDGRAYEQYF | TGTGCCAGCAGCGTAGACGGGAGGGCCTACGAGCAGTACTTC
- | TRBJ2-5 | - | TRBV7-9 | CASSLVGNPQETQYF | TGTGCCAGCAGCTTAGTCGGCAATCCCCAAGAGACCCAGTACTTC
few | TRBJ1-5 | - | TRBV6-1 | CASSGWVRDSNQPQHF | TGTGCCAGCAGTGGCTGGGTGAGGGATAGCAATCAGCCCCAGCATTTT